These 16 T cell receptor beta chains came from one sample sequenced in a study of T-cell reconstitution after alpha-beta-depleted transplantation in children. Preparation of the TCRbeta library used unique molecular identifiers. TCRdb reanalysed the PCR reads using MiXCR and keeps one entry per CDR3 protein. The sample contains hundreds of thousands of distinct CDR3 sequences, roughly 26% of which appear only once. The source material was PBMCs, sampled before TCRalphabeta/CD19-depleted stem cell transplant. These receptor sequences come from a girl aged 2-15 years with Fanconi anemia, due to receive a stem cell transplant.

The CDR3 protein is CASSQQVGTNSYEQYF. As DNA, the CDR3 is TGTGCCAGCAGCCAACAAGTCGGGACTAACTCCTACGAGCAGTACTTC. The V gene is TRBV4-2, the J gene TRBJ2-7; 7 nucleotides match TRBD2. V was clipped by 2 bases and J by 0 bases; unmatched bases: 7. Germline V gene lookup returns CDR1 LGHNA and CDR2 YNFKEQ. CDR3 length: 16 amino acids.

This clonotype showed up many times. The CDR3 reads CASSQDPGAYEQYF. The CDR3 nucleotides read TGTGCCAGCAGCCAAGATCCGGGGGCTTACGAGCAGTACTTC. This chain joins TRBV3-1 and TRBJ2-7; D possibly uses TRBD1 or TRBD2 (6 bases each). With 0 bases removed from V and 4 bases from J, the gap between germline ends came to 10 bases. The CDR3 extends over 14 amino acids. The germline CDR1 and CDR2 sequences are LGHDT and YNNKEL (reference sequence).

V is TRBV20-1 and J is TRBJ2-7; D gene unclear. Trimming took off 2 bases at V and 3 bases at J, with 17 bases between the two ends. The CDR3 length is 15 residues. Germline V gene lookup returns CDR1 DFQATT and CDR2 SNEGSKA (reference sequence). The CDR3 sequence is CSARNMQTPDYEQYF. The CDR3 DNA reads as TGCAGTGCTAGAAATATGCAAACTCCAGACTACGAGCAGTACTTC.

V gene TRBV6-1 combines with J gene TRBJ2-1; a weak D match, TRBD1 (5 bases). The germline V and J ends were trimmed by 7 bases and 6 bases, with 22 bases remaining between them. Germline CDR1 and CDR2: MNHNS and SASEGT. There are 16 residues in the CDR3. The CDR3 protein is CASTTKMGQELNEQFF. CDR3 DNA: TGTGCCAGCACCACGAAAATGGGGCAGGAACTCAATGAGCAGTTCTTC.

The rearrangement links TRBV5-1 to TRBJ2-2; no clear D gene. Germline loops: CDR1 SGHRS, CDR2 YFSETQ. CDR3 size: 20 residues. The germline V and J ends were trimmed by 3 bases and 3 bases, with 27 bases remaining between them. In nucleotides, the CDR3 is TGCGCCAGCAGCTCCAGCCCTCCGACGTTTCTTTGGAGTGACACCGGGGAGCTGTTTTTT. Translation: CASSSSPPTFLWSDTGELFF.

This chain connects TRBV20-1 to TRBJ2-4; perhaps TRBD2 as D (5 bases). The CDR3 is 14 amino acids. The V gene lost 0 bases and the J gene lost 5 bases, with 11 bases spanning the gap. CDR1 is DFQATT, CDR2 SNEGSKA, per germline (reference sequence). The CDR3 protein is CSARDRGLENIQYF. The CDR3 nucleotides read TGCAGTGCTAGAGACCGGGGATTGGAAAACATTCAGTACTTC.

The V and J genes are TRBV6-5 and TRBJ2-3, with D unresolved. Trimming took off 4 bases at V and 4 bases at J, with 12 bases between the two ends. Germline V lookup: CDR1 MNHEY, CDR2 SVGAGI. There are 14 residues in the CDR3. The CDR3 sequence is CASSSILNADTQYF. The DNA of the CDR3 is TGTGCCAGCAGTTCCATCTTGAACGCAGATACGCAGTATTTT.

This clonotype showed up just a few times. The chain uses TRBV12-3 or TRBV12-4 and TRBJ2-1; TRBD1 aligns across 7 bases. J gave up 0 bases and V 6 bases, and 17 bases lay outside the gene matches. The CDR3 length is 19 residues. Here the CDR3 DNA reads TGTGCCAGCAGCCTCTTACGGGACAGTCGATTCAGCTCCTACAATGAGCAGTTCTTC. It specifies CASSLLRDSRFSSYNEQFF.

This chain connects TRBV24-1 to TRBJ2-7, with TRBD1 identical over 10 bases. In germline, CDR1 is KGHDR, CDR2 SFDVKD. This CDR3 is built from 14 residues. V lost 3 bases to trimming and J lost 7 bases; unmatched junction nucleotides: 5. This chain's CDR3 is CATSDPGQGGEQYF. CDR3 nucleotides: TGTGCCACCAGTGATCCAGGACAGGGGGGTGAGCAGTACTTC.

In its sample, this clonotype was seen a few times. The genes are TRBV20-1 and TRBJ2-1, with 10 bases that match TRBD2. This CDR3 is 15 amino acids long. V dropped 3 bases and J dropped 5; count of bases not matched to a gene: 7. CDR1 is DFQATT, CDR2 SNEGSKA, per germline (reference sequence). Here the CDR3 DNA reads TGCAGTGCTAGTAAAGCGGGAGGGCTTGACAATGAGCAGTTCTTC. Its translation is CSASKAGGLDNEQFF.

This clonotype was picked up many times. The chain couples TRBV28 to TRBJ2-4, with TRBD2 matching 8 bases. CDR3 length: 17 amino acids. Germline CDR1 and CDR2: MDHEN and SYDVKM. Losses at the gene ends were 2 bases for V and 3 bases for J; bases not matched to a gene: 9. CDR3 DNA sequence: TGTGCCAGCAGTTTAATGGGTCGAGCGGGGGTCAAAAACATTCAGTACTTC. Protein sequence: CASSLMGRAGVKNIQYF.

This clonotype has ten or more counts. The chain employs TRBV6-5 and TRBJ1-1; 12 nucleotides agree with TRBD1. The junction had 16 bases not matched to a gene; V was cut back by 2 bases and J by 0 bases. The germline gives CDR1 MNHEY, CDR2 SVGAGI. The CDR3 has 21 residues. In nucleotides, the CDR3 is TGTGCCAGCAGTTACCTGGGACAGGGGGCTCCCAGGGTCTCAATGAACACTGAAGCTTTCTTT. Amino acid sequence: CASSYLGQGAPRVSMNTEAFF.

This clonotype was observed at least ten times. The rearrangement links TRBV29-1 to TRBJ1-2, with D perhaps matching TRBD1 (6 bases). V was trimmed by 8 bases and J by 1 base, leaving 17 bases between them. This CDR3 region has 14 residues. Looked up from germline, CDR1 is SQVTM and CDR2 is ANQGSEA. Here the CDR3 reads CSFSSRRGNYGYTF. The CDR3 DNA sequence: TGCAGCTTCTCAAGCCGCAGGGGTAACTATGGCTACACCTTC. Using reference TRBV29-1 and TRBJ1-2 for the parts outside the CDR3, the full variable domain is SAVISQKPSRDICQRGTSLTIQCQVDSQVTMMFWYRQQPGQSLTLIATANQGSEATYESGFVIDKFPISRPNLTFSTLTVSNMSPEDSSIYLCSFSSRRGNYGYTFGSGTRLTVV.

This rearrangement joins TRBV5-1 to TRBJ1-1, with 9 bases identical to TRBD1. Germline V gene sequence: CDR1 SGHRS, CDR2 YFSETQ. The length of the CDR3 is 14 residues. V lost 3 bases, J lost 5 bases, and 5 bases stayed unmatched. The CDR3 DNA reads TGCGCCAGCAGCTGGGACAGGGTTCGGACTGAAGCTTTCTTT. This translates into CASSWDRVRTEAFF.

This sequence joins TRBV29-1 and TRBJ1-5; the D gene is possibly TRBD1 (5 bases). CDR1 is SQVTM and CDR2 is ANQGSEA in the germline V gene. The ends were cut back, 4 bases at V and 3 bases at J, with 10 bases in the middle. The CDR3 contains 13 residues. CDR3 bases: TGCAGCGTTGTTGGCAGGGACAATCAGCCCCAGCATTTT. Protein sequence: CSVVGRDNQPQHF. Full variable domain (rest looked up from reference TRBV29-1 and TRBJ1-5): SAVISQKPSRDICQRGTSLTIQCQVDSQVTMMFWYRQQPGQSLTLIATANQGSEATYESGFVIDKFPISRPNLTFSTLTVSNMSPEDSSIYLCSVVGRDNQPQHFGDGTRLSIL.

Ten or more counts support this clonotype. The V and J genes are TRBV5-1 and TRBJ2-7; D remains ambiguous. Trimming shortened V by 4 bases and J by 2 bases, and 13 bases separated the two germline ends. The CDR3 is 14 residues long. The germline gives CDR1 SGHRS, CDR2 YFSETQ. The CDR3 loop is CASSPVRHTYEQYF. CDR3 DNA: TGCGCCAGCAGCCCAGTTAGACATACCTACGAGCAGTACTTC.